Below, one TCR beta chain is given with its context. Its cognate antigen is unknown. Clones were sequenced by immunoSEQ multiplex PCR, and TCRdb holds only the in-frame ones, with some missing. The table has 110,000 or so clones, around nine tenths seen once. The sample belongs to a study of PD-1 blockade in classical Hodgkin lymphoma. In the study overall: It was nivolumab at 3 mg/kg, given intravenously every 2 weeks, that patients received. The study, taken as a whole, reports: Patients were excluded if nivolumab began under 1 year after ASCT (the autologous transplant). It was reported that newly diagnosed patients had less baseline TCR diversity than healthy donors.

Noted time point: cycle 4 day 1 (C4D1), after more than 5 weeks of nivolumab. All trial patients relapsed after autologous stem cell transplantation. The patients, who had relapsed/refractory classical Hodgkin lymphoma, achieved best responses of complete response, partial response or progressive disease. This TCR came from a human donor with classical Hodgkin lymphoma. Source: peripheral blood mononuclear cells (PBMCs), taken before the fourth cycle of nivolumab.

The CDR3 coding sequence is TGTGCCAGCAGCTTAGGCGACAGCCCTTACACTGAAGCTTTCTTT. Translating gives CASSLGDSPYTEAFF. The rearrangement joins TRBV11-3 to TRBJ1-1; possibly TRBD1 for D (5 bases). Per germline, CDR1 SGHNT and CDR2 YENEEA. The CDR3 loop spans 15 amino acids. Trimming took off 1 base at V and 3 bases at J, with 12 bases between the two ends.